Listed below are T cell receptor beta chains from one sample, sequenced in a study of shared clonotypes between healthy human individuals. Method: immunoSEQ multiplex PCR; TCRdb's copy keeps in-frame clones and lacks some. The data contain more than 2 million clones, roughly 95% of them seen just once; the ten biggest clones take up about 1.7%. Specimen: naive CD8+ T cells from PBMCs. These receptor sequences come from a man between 18 and 35 years old in good health. Some clones in this sample may be carry-over from other donors' samples. Each CDR3 is given with its conserved first and last residue. The order of the fields is J gene, clone size, V gene, D gene, CDR3 DNA, CDR3 protein. A D gene is named only where the DNA matches it firmly. Only some rows state a clone size, as once, few, many or a class for expanded clones.

j_gene: TRBJ1-1
abundance: once
v_gene: TRBV27
d_gene: -
CDR3nt: TGTGCCAGCAGTTTGAACTTGCTCGGGACTGAAGCTTTCTTT
CDR3aa: CASSLNLLGTEAFF

j_gene: TRBJ2-5
abundance: -
v_gene: TRBV6-5
d_gene: -
CDR3nt: TGTGCCAGCAGTTACTCGTCACTAGCTGAGACCCAGTACTTC
CDR3aa: CASSYSSLAETQYF

j_gene: TRBJ1-5
abundance: few
v_gene: TRBV9
d_gene: -
CDR3nt: TGTGCCAGCAGCCTGGGAGTGGAGAGCAATCAGCCCCAGCATTTT
CDR3aa: CASSLGVESNQPQHF

j_gene: TRBJ1-5
abundance: once
v_gene: TRBV21-1
d_gene: -
CDR3nt: TGTGCCAGCACCCGGGACAGGGGAGCTCTTAGCAATCAGCCCCAGCATTTT
CDR3aa: CASTRDRGALSNQPQHF

j_gene: TRBJ2-1
abundance: -
v_gene: TRBV7-3
d_gene: -
CDR3nt: TGTGCCAGCAGCCAGCTGGCCAATGAGCAGTTCTTC
CDR3aa: CASSQLANEQFF

j_gene: TRBJ1-1
abundance: once
v_gene: TRBV11-2
d_gene: -
CDR3nt: TGTGCCAGCAGCTTAGCCGGGACGAACACTGAAGCTTTCTTT
CDR3aa: CASSLAGTNTEAFF

j_gene: TRBJ2-1
abundance: -
v_gene: TRBV14
d_gene: -
CDR3nt: TGTGCCAGCAGCCTCATACGGGATGAGCAGTTCTTC
CDR3aa: CASSLIRDEQFF

j_gene: TRBJ1-1
abundance: -
v_gene: TRBV19
d_gene: -
CDR3nt: TGTGCCAGTAGTATAGGAAGGAGGGAGGGTCCTGGAGGGACTGAAGCTTTCTTT
CDR3aa: CASSIGRREGPGGTEAFF

j_gene: TRBJ2-3
abundance: -
v_gene: TRBV6-5
d_gene: -
CDR3nt: TGTGCCAGCAGCCCAACAACGTCTGGCACAGATACGCAGTATTTT
CDR3aa: CASSPTTSGTDTQYF

j_gene: TRBJ2-3
abundance: -
v_gene: TRBV29-1
d_gene: -
CDR3nt: TGCAGCGTTGAAGGTTTTGGGGGCGGCACAGATACGCAGTATTTT
CDR3aa: CSVEGFGGGTDTQYF

j_gene: TRBJ2-7
abundance: -
v_gene: TRBV27
d_gene: TRBD2
CDR3nt: TGTGCCAGCAGACAGCTGGGACTAGCGGGACTACTGCCCTACGAGCAGTACTTC
CDR3aa: CASRQLGLAGLLPYEQYF

j_gene: TRBJ1-2
abundance: -
v_gene: TRBV6-6
d_gene: -
CDR3nt: TGTGCCAGCAGTTCGGGGGACTACAGAAATGGCTACACCTTC
CDR3aa: CASSSGDYRNGYTF

j_gene: TRBJ2-7
abundance: once
v_gene: TRBV6-5
d_gene: -
CDR3nt: TGTGCCAGCAGTTACTCTTTCCAGGGGACCGCCTACGAGCAGTACTTC
CDR3aa: CASSYSFQGTAYEQYF

j_gene: TRBJ2-7
abundance: -
v_gene: TRBV19
d_gene: -
CDR3nt: TGTGCCAGTAGTGTGGCAGGGGTCCCCTACGAGCAGTACTTC
CDR3aa: CASSVAGVPYEQYF

j_gene: TRBJ2-7
abundance: -
v_gene: TRBV4-1
d_gene: TRBD2
CDR3nt: TGCGCCAGCAGCCAAACGCCCGAGCGGGGGGCCTACGAGCAGTACTTC
CDR3aa: CASSQTPERGAYEQYF

j_gene: TRBJ2-7
abundance: -
v_gene: TRBV21-1
d_gene: -
CDR3nt: TGTGCCAGCGCAACCTGGACTAGCGGGAGACCCTGGGACGAGCAGTACTTC
CDR3aa: CASATWTSGRPWDEQYF

j_gene: TRBJ1-1
abundance: -
v_gene: TRBV27
d_gene: TRBD1
CDR3nt: TGTGCCAGCAGTTGGGGCCAGGGGGCTAACACTGAAGCTTTCTTT
CDR3aa: CASSWGQGANTEAFF

j_gene: TRBJ2-7
abundance: -
v_gene: TRBV20-1
d_gene: -
CDR3nt: TGCAGTGCTACAAGGGACCGAGAGCAGTACTTC
CDR3aa: CSATRDREQYF